Presented here are 3 T cell receptor beta chains from one specimen sequenced in a study of blood T cell repertoires in COVID-19. The protocol was immunoSEQ multiplex PCR, while the TCRdb copy is restricted to in-frame clones and leaves out a portion. The sample records hundreds of thousands of clones, around 90% being singletons. The source material was peripheral blood. The receptors stem from a man in his sixties with COVID-19, enrolled during active disease.

This sequence joins TRBV3-1 (or the pseudogene TRBV3-2) and TRBJ2-3; maybe TRBD2 (6 bases). Trimming removed 4 bases from V and 6 bases from J, with 14 bases in between. The CDR3 length is 14 residues. Germline assignment: CDR1 LGHDT and CDR2 YNNKEL (reference sequence). CDR3 protein: CASSPGLLSDTQYF. CDR3 nucleotides: TGTGCCAGCAGCCCGGGACTCCTTTCGGATACGCAGTATTTT.

This clone has only one observation. The chain couples TRBV6-4 to TRBJ2-1, with 8 bases identical to TRBD2. Unmatched junction bases numbered 12, after V lost 10 bases and J lost 4 bases. Germline V gene data show CDR1 as MRHNA and CDR2 as SNTAGT. This CDR3 is 15 amino acids long. For the CDR3, the DNA is TGTGCCAAGCCACCCCGGGAGGGCGGGTACAATGAGCAGTTCTTC. It codes for CAKPPREGGYNEQFF.

The rearrangement joins TRBV28 to TRBJ1-3, with D unclear. Between the trimmed V and J ends, which lost 2 bases and 2 bases, there was a span of 7 bases. Germline values: CDR1 MDHEN, CDR2 SYDVKM. The CDR3 contains 14 residues. The CDR3 loop reads CASSLNQAGNTIYF. DNA of the CDR3: TGTGCCAGCAGTTTAAACCAGGCTGGAAACACCATATATTTT.